A single sample is the source of the 18 T cell receptor beta chains below, sequenced in a study of T cells after yellow fever vaccination. TCRdb re-called the 5' RACE reads through MiXCR, storing one row per CDR3 protein. The sample has around 160,000 distinct CDR3 sequences; approximately 6.7% are singletons. Material: CD4+ T cells sorted from PBMCs, obtained 5 days after the first yellow fever vaccination. Every receptor here comes from a man aged 18 to 35 who received the YFV17D yellow fever vaccine.

At least ten counts were recorded for this clonotype. The chain carries TRBV3-1 and TRBJ1-2, with D tentatively TRBD1 (5 bases). CDR3 length equals 15 residues. The germline CDR1 and CDR2 sequences are LGHDT and YNNKEL (reference sequence). Trimming took 0 bases from V and 4 from J, leaving 12 bases between them. The CDR3 loop is CASSQEQGTGYGYTF. Written as DNA, the CDR3 is TGTGCCAGCAGCCAAGAGCAAGGGACCGGCTATGGCTACACCTTC.

In this sample, this clonotype turned up a few times. This chain links TRBV18 with TRBJ2-1; tentatively, D is TRBD1 or TRBD2 (5 bases each). The V end lost 6 bases, the J end lost 12 bases, and 21 bases lay between the germline ends. Germline CDR1 reads KGHSH; CDR2 reads LQKENI. The CDR3 length is 14 residues. CDR3: CASSPRDPAASQFF. DNA of the CDR3: TGTGCCAGCTCGCCCAGGGACCCCGCAGCATCGCAGTTCTTC.

Turning to this clonotype: The junction does not match germline at one end; this may be a read error. V is TRBV28 and J is TRBJ1-5; D remains unclear. Germline CDR1 reads MDHEN; CDR2 reads SYDVKM. The CDR3 extends over 15 amino acids. The CDR3 DNA reads TGTGCCAGCGGCCCCGGGCTCCTCTGCAATCGGCCCCAGCATTTT. The encoded protein is CASGPGLLCNRPQHF. The entire variable domain, with the rest obtained from reference TRBV28 and TRBJ1-5, is as follows: DVKVTQSSRYLVKRTGEKVFLECVQDMDHENMFWYRQDPGLGLRLIYFSYDVKMKEKGDIPEGYSVSREKKERFSLILESASTNQTSMYLCASGPGLLCNRPQHFGDGTRLSIL.

This clonotype was picked up a small number of times. The rearrangement joins TRBV6-2 or TRBV6-3 to TRBJ2-3; TRBD1 matches at 11 bases. Germline V lookup: CDR1 MNHEY, CDR2 SVGEGT. J gave up 3 bases and V 5 bases, and 10 bases lay outside the gene matches. The CDR3 consists of 17 residues. CDR3 DNA sequence: TGTGCCAGCAGTCCACATCGGACAGGGGGCTTGACAGATACGCAGTATTTT. It codes for CASSPHRTGGLTDTQYF.

The rearrangement joins TRBV19 to TRBJ1-5; D uncertain. CDR3 size: 14 residues. The germline CDR1 and CDR2 sequences are LNHDA and SQIVND (reference sequence). The V end lost 3 bases, the J end lost 3 bases, and 9 bases lay between the germline ends. The CDR3 nucleotides read TGTGCCAGTAGTATGAGGCCAGACAATCAGCCCCAGCATTTT. Its translation is CASSMRPDNQPQHF.

This clonotype was counted at least ten times. The chain uses TRBV20-1 and TRBJ2-5, with D unresolved. Germline V gene lookup returns CDR1 DFQATT and CDR2 SNEGSKA (reference sequence). The germline V and J ends were trimmed by 1 base and 5 bases, with 8 bases remaining between them. This CDR3 region has 12 residues. CDR3 coding DNA: TGCAGTGCTAGAGTTCCACTGGAGACCCAGTACTTC. It translates to CSARVPLETQYF.

This clonotype occurred many times. The J gene is TRBJ1-1, the V gene TRBV12-3 or TRBV12-4, with D perhaps TRBD1 (5 bases). V was shortened by 1 base and J by 0 bases, with 15 bases between the two germline ends. CDR3 length: 17 amino acids. CDR3 nucleotides: TGTGCCAGCAGTTTAGTGCTGGGGGATGGGGTGAACACTGAAGCTTTCTTT. Its protein is CASSLVLGDGVNTEAFF.

Remarks on this clonotype: This may stem from a read error, because a much larger clone lies one nucleotide away. The chain recombines TRBV6-1 with TRBJ1-1; perhaps TRBD1 as D (6 bases). The CDR3 loop spans 14 amino acids. Trimming took off 7 bases at V and 4 bases at J, with 16 bases between the two ends. CDR1 is MNHNS and CDR2 is SASEGT in the germline V gene. The CDR3 sequence: CASNPQQGSTEAFF. In nucleotides, the CDR3 is TGTGCCAGCAACCCACAACAGGGAAGCACTGAAGCTTTCTTT.

This clonotype was observed at least ten times. The chain is built from TRBV7-2 and TRBJ1-6; D unresolved. This CDR3 region has 14 residues. V was clipped by 2 bases and J by 5 bases, with 7 bases between them. Germline V lookup: CDR1 SGHTA, CDR2 FQGNSA. CDR3 sequence reads: CASSLRQDNSPLHF. The CDR3 DNA sequence: TGTGCCAGCAGCTTACGGCAGGATAATTCACCCCTCCACTTT.

In its sample, this clonotype was seen many times. This chain joins TRBV28 and TRBJ2-7; perhaps TRBD1 as D (6 bases). The V end lost 4 bases, the J end lost 0 bases, and 16 bases lay between the germline ends. CDR1 and CDR2 from the germline V gene are MDHEN and SYDVKM. The CDR3 runs to 16 residues. As DNA, the CDR3 is TGTGCCAGCAGTTCCAACCACCCGGACAGCTCCTACGAGCAGTACGTC. Protein sequence: CASSSNHPDSSYEQYV.

In its sample, this clonotype was seen many times. This rearrangement joins TRBV5-1 to TRBJ1-2, with a weak D call TRBD1 (5 bases). Trimming cost V 0 bases and J 8 bases, with 14 bases left between them. Germline V gene data show CDR1 as SGHRS and CDR2 as YFSETQ. The CDR3 consists of 14 residues. The CDR3 reads CASSLGETVGGYTF. The DNA of the CDR3 is TGCGCCAGCAGCTTGGGGGAGACAGTGGGCGGCTACACCTTC.

This clonotype was recorded many times. This chain joins TRBV5-4 and TRBJ2-5, with TRBD1 matching 9 bases. The CDR3 totals 15 residues. Germline V gene sequence: CDR1 SGHNT, CDR2 YYREEE (reference sequence). V lost 3 bases and J lost 2; bases outside the gene matches: 5. In DNA, the CDR3 is TGTGCCAGCAGCTCCGGACAGGGGCCGCAAGAGACCCAGTACTTC. Translation: CASSSGQGPQETQYF.

Concerning this clonotype itself: At one end, the junction sequence differs from germline, possibly due to a read error. This chain joins TRBV7-2 and TRBJ1-1; 10 bases agree with TRBD1. Per germline, CDR1 SGHTA and CDR2 FQGNSA. The CDR3 contains 16 residues. The CDR3 loop reads CACSFGSGTGDTEAFF. CDR3 coding DNA: TGTGCCTGCAGCTTCGGTTCCGGGACAGGGGACACTGAAGCTTTCTTT.

This clonotype was seen more than once but under ten times. The chain recombines TRBV5-5 with TRBJ2-7; TRBD2 aligns across 8 bases. The J segment lost 0 bases and the V segment lost 2 bases, leaving 4 bases of the junction unmatched. CDR3 length equals 15 residues. Germline CDR1 is SGHKS and CDR2 is YYEKEE (reference sequence). The CDR3 sequence: CASSLLAGSSYEQYV. The CDR3 DNA is TGTGCCAGCAGCTTATTAGCGGGGTCCTCCTACGAGCAGTACGTC.

This clonotype was recorded at least ten times. The CDR3 region has the DNA TGTGCCAGCAGTTACCCCGGGACAGGCGTCCACACCATATATTTT. Its translation is CASSYPGTGVHTIYF. V gene TRBV6-2 or TRBV6-3 combines with J gene TRBJ1-3, with 8 bases that match TRBD1. CDR1 is MNHEY and CDR2 is SVGEGT in the germline V gene. V gave up 2 bases and J gave up 8 bases; unmatched junction bases: 8. The CDR3 spans 15 residues.

This clonotype was detected many times. The V and J genes are TRBV3-1 and TRBJ2-1, with TRBD2 matching 12 bases. Germline V gene sequence: CDR1 LGHDT, CDR2 YNNKEL (reference sequence). Trimming cost V 3 bases and J 5 bases; bases outside gene matches: 8. This CDR3 region has 17 residues. In DNA, the CDR3 is TGTGCCAGCAGCCACGGACTAGCGGGGAGCGCGGACAATGAGCAGTTCTTC. Translating it yields CASSHGLAGSADNEQFF.

This clonotype was found many times. The V and J genes are TRBV12-3 or TRBV12-4 and TRBJ1-5; 7 nucleotides agree with TRBD1. Losses at the gene ends were 5 bases for V and 6 bases for J; bases not matched to a gene: 7. The CDR3 length is 14 residues. CDR3 residues: CASSPGGGIQPQHF. The CDR3 DNA reads as TGTGCCAGCAGTCCAGGGGGGGGGATTCAGCCCCAGCATTTT.

CDR3 nucleotide sequence: TGTGCCAGCAGCGCGTACTACAGGGTCACTGAAGCTTTCTTT. The encoded protein is CASSAYYRVTEAFF. V is TRBV7-2 and J is TRBJ1-1, with a tentative D call TRBD1 (6 bases). This CDR3 is 14 amino acids long. The V and J ends lost 5 bases and 4 bases respectively, with 14 bases between them. Germline CDR1 reads SGHTA; CDR2 reads FQGNSA. The variable domain in full, completed from reference TRBV7-2 and TRBJ1-1, reads GAGVSQSPSNKVTEKGKDVELRCDPISGHTALYWYRQSLGQGLEFLIYFQGNSAPDKSGLPSDRFSAERTGGSVSTLTIQRTQQEDSAVYLCASSAYYRVTEAFFGQGTRLTVV.